These T cell receptor beta chains were read from a single sample in a study of blood T cell repertoires in COVID-19. Some clones are missing from TCRdb's copy, which holds only in-frame ones; the method was immunoSEQ multiplex PCR. In the table there are a few hundred thousand clones, about four fifths of which are singletons. The sequenced material came from PBMCs or T cells enriched from blood (not recorded which). The receptors stem from a woman aged 60-75 years who had recovered from COVID-19. The CDR3 runs from the conserved cysteine through the conserved F or W. The D gene is left open where the match is weak. Clone size appears in some rows only: once, few, many, or a class for an expanded clone.

D,J,V,size,DNA,CDR3
TRBD1,TRBJ2-5,TRBV5-1,.,TGCGCCAGCAGCGTATGGGACAGGGGACAGACCCAGTACTTC,CASSVWDRGQTQYF
.,TRBJ2-5,TRBV30,.,TGTGCCTGGAGTGAAGGGACTGGCGAAGAGACCCAGTACTTC,CAWSEGTGEETQYF
.,TRBJ2-6,TRBV2,.,TGTGCCAGCAGCCCCAGGGGATCTGGGGCCAACGTCCTGACTTTC,CASSPRGSGANVLTF
TRBD2,TRBJ2-1,TRBV19,.,TGTGCCAGTAGTCCCCACGGCGGGCTAGCGGGAGACGAGCAGTTCTTC,CASSPHGGLAGDEQFF
.,TRBJ2-7,TRBV3-1/TRBV3-2,.,TGTGCCAGCAGCCAAGGGTCTACAGGGTCTTCCTACGAGCAGTACTTC,CASSQGSTGSSYEQYF
.,TRBJ1-1,TRBV29-1,.,TGCAGCGTCGACCGGACAGCAGTGAACACTGAAGCTTTCTTT,CSVDRTAVNTEAFF
.,TRBJ2-2,TRBV5-4,.,TGTGCCAGCAGCCCTAGGGCAGGGCAGACCGGGGAGCTGTTTTTT,CASSPRAGQTGELFF
.,TRBJ2-3,TRBV27,.,TGTGCCAGCAGTTCGAGCGCCGGGGGTACGCAGTATTTT,CASSSSAGGTQYF
.,TRBJ1-1,TRBV5-1,.,TGCGCCAGCAGCTCGGGGGACACTGAAGCTTTCTTT,CASSSGDTEAFF
TRBD1,TRBJ1-6,TRBV11-2,.,TGTGCCAGCAGCTGGGGACAGTTCAACCATAATTCACCCCTCCACTTT,CASSWGQFNHNSPLHF
TRBD1,TRBJ2-6,TRBV7-2,.,TGTGCCAGCAGCTTTGCAGGGGGAAGCACTGGGGCCAACGTCCTGACTTTC,CASSFAGGSTGANVLTF
.,TRBJ1-5,TRBV6-5,.,TGTGCCAGCAGGCCCGGCGGCGATCAGCCCCAGCATTTT,CASRPGGDQPQHF
TRBD1,TRBJ1-2,TRBV5-6,few,TGTGCCAGCAGGGGTCCCGGGACAGGGTTCGGCTACACCTTC,CASRGPGTGFGYTF
.,TRBJ2-1,TRBV29-1,.,TGCAGCGTTGTTCCTAGTATTAACTATGAGCAGTTCTTC,CSVVPSINYEQFF
TRBD2,TRBJ2-1,TRBV2,.,TGTGCCAGCAGTCTCTCAGCGGGGGCCTACAATGAGCAGTTCTTC,CASSLSAGAYNEQFF
.,TRBJ2-1,TRBV6-5,.,TGTGCCAGCAGTTATTTAGTGGGGGGTGAGCAGTTCTTC,CASSYLVGGEQFF
TRBD1,TRBJ2-1,TRBV6-2/TRBV6-3,.,TGTGCCAGCAGCCCGACCGGGACAGGTTACAATGAGCAGTTCTTC,CASSPTGTGYNEQFF
TRBD2,TRBJ2-1,TRBV10-3,.,TGTGCCATCAAGAGGGCGGGAGAGGCAGAAGAGCAGTTCTTC,CAIKRAGEAEEQFF
.,TRBJ1-3,TRBV12-2,.,TGTGCAAGTCGCTTAGCGGGGTCGGGGACTCGTAACCACGGGCCTGGAAACACCATATATTTT,CASRLAGSGTRNHGPGNTIYF
.,TRBJ1-1,TRBV2,.,TGTGCCAGCAGTGCGAGGATTTTGAACACTGAAGCTTTCTTT,CASSARILNTEAFF
.,TRBJ1-1,TRBV19,.,TGTGCCAGTAGTATGAGGGCCGGGAGGGGCACTGAAGCTTTCTTT,CASSMRAGRGTEAFF
.,TRBJ1-1,TRBV9,.,TGTGCCAGCAGCGTAGGACGGGGGGCGGGTTTGAACACTGAAGCTTTCTTT,CASSVGRGAGLNTEAFF
TRBD1,TRBJ2-7,TRBV6-2/TRBV6-3,.,TGTGCCAGCAGTTGGGACAGCTCCTACGAGCAGTACTTC,CASSWDSSYEQYF
.,TRBJ1-1,TRBV5-1,.,TGCGCCAGCATGGCTCTGGTAGGAGTGAACACTGAAGCTTTCTTT,CASMALVGVNTEAFF